These 17 T cell receptor beta chains share one sample of origin, sequenced in a study of read filtering for tumor transcriptome and immune sequencing. The library was built from roughly 400 ng RNA with molecular barcoded adaptors for alpha/delta and beta/gamma chains. TCRdb re-called the reads through MiXCR, storing one row per CDR3 protein. The sample records 45,000 to 50,000 distinct CDR3 sequences, roughly 12% being singletons. The sample consisted of a population of CD138-negative cells sorted from bone marrow. The receptors originated from a donor aged 40 or over with multiple myeloma.

In this sample, this clonotype turned up many times. The CDR3 DNA sequence: TGTGCCAGCAGCTACAACCAGGGGGCTGGCGGGGAGCTGTTTTTT. Its protein product is CASSYNQGAGGELFF. This chain connects TRBV9 to TRBJ2-2, with 8 bases aligning to TRBD1. CDR1 and CDR2 from the germline V gene are SGDLS and YYNGEE. The CDR3 has 15 amino acids. The ends lost 4 bases at V and 7 bases at J; junction bases unmatched: 9.

This clonotype was found many times. This sequence joins TRBV5-1 and TRBJ2-5, with TRBD2 matching 12 bases. The V and J ends lost 4 bases and 2 bases, in that order; junction bases with no gene match: 6. CDR3 length: 16 amino acids. Looked up from germline, CDR1 is SGHRS and CDR2 is YFSETQ. The CDR3 sequence: CASSKTTSGSQETQYF. CDR3 sequence (DNA): TGCGCCAGCAGCAAAACGACTAGCGGGAGTCAAGAGACCCAGTACTTC.

This clonotype was seen ten or more times. J is TRBJ2-7 and V is TRBV7-2; 10 positions match TRBD2. V shed 2 bases and J 4 bases; nucleotides not matched to a gene: 11. Per the germline V gene, CDR1 is SGHTA and CDR2 is FQGNSA. This CDR3 contains 17 residues. Here the CDR3 reads CASSLTSSGRALYEQYF. The DNA of the CDR3 is TGTGCCAGCAGCTTAACTTCCAGCGGGAGGGCCCTGTACGAGCAGTACTTC. The variable domain in full, completed from reference TRBV7-2 and TRBJ2-7, reads GAGVSQSPSNKVTEKGKDVELRCDPISGHTALYWYRQSLGQGLEFLIYFQGNSAPDKSGLPSDRFSAERTGGSVSTLTIQRTQQEDSAVYLCASSLTSSGRALYEQYFGPGTRLTVT.

In this sample, this clonotype turned up many times. The chain uses TRBV29-1 and TRBJ2-2; D perhaps matches TRBD1 (6 bases). Germline CDR1 is SQVTM and CDR2 is ANQGSEA. The germline V and J ends were trimmed by 7 bases and 3 bases, with 12 bases remaining between them. The length of the CDR3 is 13 residues. The CDR3 region is CSAPGQDTGELFF. In DNA form, the CDR3 reads TGCAGCGCACCGGGACAAGACACCGGGGAGCTGTTTTTT.

In this sample, this clonotype turned up many times. V gene TRBV7-2 combines with J gene TRBJ2-7; D may correspond to TRBD1 or TRBD2 (5 bases each). Germline values: CDR1 SGHTA, CDR2 FQGNSA. The CDR3 consists of 15 residues. V gave up 5 bases and J gave up 3 bases, with 17 bases separating them. Written as DNA, the CDR3 is TGTGCCAGCAGCCTCGGGGCTACCTCCCGCTACGAGCAGTACTTC. This sequence encodes CASSLGATSRYEQYF.

In its sample, this clonotype is medium-sized. This CDR3 is CASSLGARDSYTSSYNEQFF. DNA of the CDR3: TGTGCCAGCAGCTTAGGGGCAAGGGACTCTTATACGAGCTCCTACAATGAGCAGTTCTTC. The chain links TRBV5-7 to TRBJ2-1, with a possible D match to TRBD2 (6 bases). TRBV5-7 is assigned to the ORF class and has an uncertain function. Between the trimmed V and J ends, which lost 2 bases and 0 bases, there was a span of 24 bases. There are 20 residues in the CDR3.

This clonotype was detected ten times or more. The chain is built from TRBV25-1 and TRBJ1-1; the match to TRBD1 covers 7 bases. The CDR3 has 14 residues. J gave up 11 bases and V 1 base, and 10 bases lay outside the gene matches. Germline V gene data show CDR1 as MGHDK and CDR2 as SYGVNS. CDR3 bases: TGTGCCAGCAGTGAATCGACAGGGATTCGGCGTGCTTTCTTT. This gives the protein CASSESTGIRRAFF. The whole variable domain, filled in from reference TRBV25-1 and TRBJ1-1, reads EADIYQTPRYLVIGTGKKITLECSQTMGHDKMYWYQQDPGMELHLIHYSYGVNSTEKGDLSSESTVSRIRTEHFPLTLESARPSHTSQYLCASSESTGIRRAFFGQGTRLTVV.

This clonotype was observed a handful of times. A read error is possible here, since a much larger clone lies one base away. The J gene is TRBJ1-6, the V gene TRBV27; possibly TRBD1 for D (5 bases). The CDR3 is made up of 16 amino acids. V shed 4 bases and J shed 3 bases, with 13 bases lying between them. Looked up from germline, CDR1 is MNHEY and CDR2 is SMNVEV (reference sequence). The CDR3 DNA sequence: TGTGCCAGCAGTTACGGGGCAGTGCTCTATAATTCACCCCTCCACTTT. Protein: CASSYGAVLYNSPLHF.

This clonotype was counted between two and nine times. A read error is possible here, since a much larger clone lies one base away. The rearrangement joins TRBV7-9 to TRBJ1-5; no reliable D call. Germline CDR1 is SEHNR and CDR2 is FQNEAQ (reference sequence). Trimming stripped 3 bases from V and 5 bases from J, with 8 bases between. The CDR3 totals 13 residues. CDR3 DNA: TGTGCCAGCAGCTTTTCCGGGGATCAGCCCCAGCATTTT. Protein product: CASSFSGDQPQHF.

This clonotype showed up many times. The chain couples TRBV3-1 to TRBJ1-2; 7 bases fit TRBD1. CDR1 and CDR2 from the germline V gene are LGHDT and YNNKEL (reference sequence). Germline trimming cut 3 bases from V and 5 bases from J; bases unmatched to any gene: 6. This CDR3 has 14 amino acids. The CDR3 is CASSQRDSRYGYTF. The CDR3 DNA follows: TGTGCCAGCAGCCAGAGGGACAGTAGATATGGCTACACCTTC.

This clonotype occurred many times. V gene TRBV7-2 combines with J gene TRBJ2-1; 8 bases fit TRBD1. The CDR3 is 15 residues long. Trimming cost V 4 bases and J 6 bases; bases outside gene matches: 8. CDR1 and CDR2 from the germline V gene are SGHTA and FQGNSA. Here the CDR3 reads CASSSYRGYFNEQFF. Written as DNA, the CDR3 is TGTGCCAGCAGCTCATACAGGGGGTATTTCAATGAGCAGTTCTTC.

Many counts were recorded for this clonotype. The rearrangement uses TRBV11-2 and TRBJ2-3, with a tentative D call TRBD2 (5 bases). V shed 4 bases and J shed 2 bases, with 13 bases lying between them. Germline-derived CDR1 and CDR2 are SGHAT and FQNNGV. CDR3 length equals 15 residues. CDR3 DNA sequence: TGTGCCAGCAGCTATGAGGGATTCCCCACAGATACGCAGTATTTT. Translating it yields CASSYEGFPTDTQYF.

On this clonotype itself: Possible read error: a much larger clone is one base away. The V call is TRBV14, the J call TRBJ1-2; the D is unclear. V shed 4 bases and J shed 7 bases, with 10 bases lying between them. CDR1 is SGHDN and CDR2 is FVKESK in the germline V gene. The CDR3 is 12 residues long. The DNA of the CDR3 is TGTGCCAGCAGCCCCTCCGCCTTTGGCTACACCTTC. Translation: CASSPSAFGYTF.

About this clonotype: A much larger clone lies one base from this, so it may be a read error. V usage is TRBV12-3 or TRBV12-4 and J usage is TRBJ2-1, with a weak D call TRBD1 (5 bases). This CDR3 region has 14 residues. The CDR3 DNA reads as TGTGCCAGCAGTTCGTGGGGCGGTTACAATGAGCGGTTCTTC. Its protein is CASSSWGGYNERFF.

This clonotype was seen many times. This chain uses TRBV5-1 with TRBJ1-5, with 8 bases fitting TRBD1. CDR3 length: 15 residues. Germline values: CDR1 SGHRS, CDR2 YFSETQ. J lost 5 bases, V lost 0 bases, and 4 bases had no gene match. The CDR3 bases are TGCGCCAGCAGCTTGGTACCAGGGGGCGATCAGCCCCAGCATTTT. This gives the protein CASSLVPGGDQPQHF.

This clonotype was counted at least ten times. The chain has TRBV7-8 and TRBJ2-4; perhaps D is TRBD1 or TRBD2 (7 bases each). Germline V CDR1 and CDR2: SGHVS, FQNEAQ. With 7 bases removed from V and 5 bases from J, the gap between germline ends came to 21 bases. The length of the CDR3 is 16 residues. The CDR3 is CASTPKREGGQNIQYF. Written as DNA, the CDR3 is TGTGCCAGCACTCCAAAGCGGGAAGGGGGCCAAAACATTCAGTACTTC.

Points on this clonotype: With a much larger clone just one base away, this may be a read error. The J gene is TRBJ2-1, the V gene TRBV7-9; no clear D. The length of the CDR3 is 9 residues. Looked up from germline, CDR1 is SEHNR and CDR2 is FQNEAQ (reference sequence). The CDR3 region has the DNA TGTTCCAGCAGTTTTGGGCAGTTCTTC. Its translation is CSSSFGQFF. Using reference TRBV7-9 and TRBJ2-1 for the parts outside the CDR3, the full variable domain is DTGVSQNPRHKITKRGQNVTFRCDPISEHNRLYWYRQTLGQGPEFLTYFQNEAQLEKSRLLSDRFSAERPKGSFSTLEIQRTEQGDSAMYLCSSSFGQFFGPGTRLTVL.